The entry below gives a single T cell receptor beta chain sequence along with its context. Its antigen is unknown. This sample is part of a study of T cells after yellow fever vaccination. At the level of the study: In the case of low-cell-number fractions, SMART-Seq v4 Ultra Low Input was used for preparation. Whole-study findings and limits: Researchers noted that a small share of clonotypes showed up in both CD4 and CD8 compartments. Reappearance after the booster was observed for most primary-vaccination clones (around 95% CD4, just over 85% CD8).

V lost 4 bases to trimming and J lost 1 base, with 11 bases between them. This CDR3 comprises 14 residues. Germline values: CDR1 SGHRS, CDR2 YFSETQ. 5'RACE template switching produced TCR cDNA carrying a universal primer site and UMIs. TCRdb used MiXCR to reprocess the 5' RACE reads, holding one entry per CDR3 protein. The table lists 300,000 to 350,000 distinct CDR3 sequences, approximately 4.2% of them singletons. This chain joins TRBV5-1 and TRBJ1-1; D gene uncertain. The TCR comes from a man aged 18 to 29 who received the YFV17D yellow fever vaccine. The material sequenced was PBMCs, taken 5 days after the yellow fever booster vaccination. This chain's CDR3 is CASSQQTSNTEAFF. In DNA form, the CDR3 reads TGCGCCAGCAGCCAACAGACTTCGAACACTGAAGCTTTCTTT.